These 25 T cell receptor beta chains originate from one sample sequenced in a study of T cell responses to AZD1222 COVID-19 vaccine. Clones were sequenced by immunoSEQ multiplex PCR, and TCRdb holds only the in-frame ones, with some missing. The table shows over 100,000 clones, with about 88% occurring only once. The source material was peripheral blood, sampled on day 0 of AZD1222 vaccination. All receptors come from an adult in good health.

In its sample, this clone was seen once. As DNA, the CDR3 is TGTGCCAGCAGCCCCGGGACTAGCGGCCAAGAGACCCAGTACTTC. It is translated as CASSPGTSGQETQYF. V and J are TRBV6-2 or TRBV6-3 and TRBJ2-5, with 11 bases identical to TRBD2. The J segment lost 1 base and the V segment lost 6 bases, leaving 4 bases of the junction unmatched. The CDR3 loop spans 15 amino acids. CDR1 and CDR2 from the germline V gene are MNHEY and SVGEGT.

The chain is built from TRBV25-1 and TRBJ2-3, with D tentatively TRBD1 (5 bases). The V and J ends lost 2 bases and 0 bases respectively, with 9 bases between them. Germline V gives CDR1 MGHDK, CDR2 SYGVNS. The CDR3 totals 15 residues. The CDR3 here is CASSEPGLSTDTQYF. The CDR3 DNA follows: TGTGCCAGCAGTGAACCAGGGCTTAGCACAGATACGCAGTATTTT.

This clone was observed once. This chain uses TRBV10-3 with TRBJ1-2, with D uncertain. The V gene's germline CDR1 is ENHRY and CDR2 SYGVKD. V gave up 0 bases and J gave up 6 bases, with 8 bases separating them. The CDR3 spans 13 residues. The CDR3 DNA follows: TGTGCCATCAGTGAGTCGCTTCGTAATGGCTACACCTTC. It specifies CAISESLRNGYTF.

V and J are TRBV4-3 and TRBJ2-1; 11 bases line up with TRBD2. The CDR3 has 18 residues. Germline trimming cut 4 bases from V and 0 bases from J; bases unmatched to any gene: 8. Germline values: CDR1 LGHNA, CDR2 YSLEER. This CDR3 reads CASSLGLAGGFSYNEQFF. The CDR3 bases are TGCGCCAGCAGCCTCGGCCTAGCGGGGGGATTCTCCTACAATGAGCAGTTCTTC.

This chain joins TRBV7-9 and TRBJ2-7, with 9 positions matching TRBD1. The CDR3 has 15 amino acids. CDR1 is SEHNR and CDR2 is FQNEAQ in the germline V gene (reference sequence). V trimming: 1 base; J trimming: 5 bases; junction bases outside the gene matches: 6. CDR3 sequence reads: CASSLGGQGRDEQYF. The CDR3 DNA reads as TGTGCCAGCAGCTTAGGGGGACAGGGTCGCGACGAGCAGTACTTC.

V gene TRBV6-6 combines with J gene TRBJ2-2; tentative D call: TRBD1 (5 bases). V dropped 5 bases and J dropped 1 base, with 17 bases sitting between them. The CDR3 runs 17 residues. Germline V gene lookup returns CDR1 MNHNY and CDR2 SVGAGI (reference sequence). This chain's CDR3 is CASSPQRLGQNTGELFF. The CDR3 coding sequence is TGTGCCAGCAGTCCACAACGGCTCGGACAGAACACCGGGGAGCTGTTTTTT.

The chain joins TRBV5-1 to TRBJ1-6; 8 nucleotides match TRBD1. Trimming at V came to 3 bases and at J to 8 bases, leaving 7 bases not matched to a gene. This CDR3 has 15 amino acids. Germline CDR1 is SGHRS and CDR2 is YFSETQ. The CDR3 DNA follows: TGCGCCAGCAGCTCTCAGGGGGCTAAAGATTCACCCCTCCACTTT. Protein: CASSSQGAKDSPLHF.

The chain's CDR3 is CASSLSSRGSGANVLTF. CDR3 bases: TGTGCCAGCAGCTTAAGTAGTCGGGGCTCTGGGGCCAACGTCCTGACTTTC. V usage is TRBV7-2 and J usage is TRBJ2-6; tentatively, D is TRBD2 (5 bases). CDR1 SGHTA and CDR2 FQGNSA come from the germline V gene. CDR3 size: 17 residues. V lost 2 bases and J lost 0, with 11 bases in between.

This clone was seen once. The chain recombines TRBV29-1 with TRBJ1-5; D not resolved. CDR1 is SQVTM, CDR2 ANQGSEA, per germline. V lost 4 bases to trimming and J lost 2 bases, with 9 bases between them. The CDR3 length is 13 residues. CDR3 loop: CSVGKGGNQPQHF. The CDR3 nucleotides are TGCAGCGTTGGTAAGGGTGGCAATCAGCCCCAGCATTTT. The full variable domain, in which reference TRBV29-1 and TRBJ1-5 provide the parts outside the CDR3, is SAVISQKPSRDICQRGTSLTIQCQVDSQVTMMFWYRQQPGQSLTLIATANQGSEATYESGFVIDKFPISRPNLTFSTLTVSNMSPEDSSIYLCSVGKGGNQPQHFGDGTRLSIL.

The chain employs TRBV2 and TRBJ1-5; the D gene is possibly TRBD1 (5 bases). The germline V gene has CDR1 SNHLY and CDR2 FYNNEI. This CDR3 is 13 amino acids long. V was trimmed by 6 bases and J by 6 bases, leaving 12 bases between them. The CDR3: CASRGQGAQPQHF. In nucleotides, the CDR3 is TGTGCCAGCAGAGGCCAGGGCGCTCAGCCCCAGCATTTT.

This chain links TRBV30 with TRBJ1-3, with a possible D match to TRBD1 (5 bases). V was cut by 3 bases and J by 3 bases, with 12 bases left in between. The V gene's germline CDR1 is GTSNPN and CDR2 SVGIG (reference sequence). This CDR3 has 14 amino acids. CDR3 in amino acids: CAWSAGGGGNTIYF. The DNA of the CDR3 is TGTGCCTGGAGCGCCGGGGGAGGTGGAAACACCATATATTTT.

The chain is built from TRBV6-5 and TRBJ1-3; D ambiguous. Germline CDR1 is MNHEY and CDR2 is SVGAGI. This CDR3 has 15 residues. The V gene lost 7 bases and the J gene lost 0 bases, with 13 bases spanning the gap. The CDR3 region is CASTGFGNSGNTIYF. The CDR3 coding sequence is TGTGCCAGCACCGGGTTCGGAAACTCTGGAAACACCATATATTTT.

The CDR3 bases are TGTGCCAGCAGTTTATGGGGACAGGGTCCGGGAGCCCTCCACTTT. It encodes CASSLWGQGPGALHF. V and J are TRBV28 and TRBJ1-6; 9 bases fit TRBD1. Per the germline V gene, CDR1 is MDHEN and CDR2 is SYDVKM. Germline trimming cut 0 bases from V and 14 bases from J; bases unmatched to any gene: 8. The CDR3 sequence is 15 residues long.

The V call is TRBV27, the J call TRBJ2-7; D perhaps matches TRBD2 (6 bases). V was shortened by 8 bases and J by 2 bases, with 19 bases between the two germline ends. CDR3 length: 15 residues. CDR1 MNHEY and CDR2 SMNVEV come from the germline V gene (reference sequence). CDR3 amino acids: CASSSGTLNAYEQYF. CDR3 bases: TGTGCCAGCTCTTCCGGGACTCTAAACGCCTACGAGCAGTACTTC.

The chain joins TRBV5-6 to TRBJ2-3; D is possibly TRBD1 (6 bases). The length of the CDR3 is 16 residues. Germline loops: CDR1 SGHDT, CDR2 YYEEEE. V gave up 6 bases and J gave up 0 bases, with 17 bases separating them. Written as DNA, the CDR3 is TGTGCCAGCACCGTAGCGAGGGGGTCGAGCACAGATACGCAGTATTTT. This codes for CASTVARGSSTDTQYF.

This clone was recorded once. The V and J genes are TRBV7-2 and TRBJ2-4, with D possibly called TRBD1 or TRBD2 (5 bases each). Trimming pared 4 bases from V and 3 bases from J, leaving 16 bases between. This CDR3 is 16 amino acids long. The germline V gene has CDR1 SGHTA and CDR2 FQGNSA. Here the CDR3 reads CASSSGGPRGKNIQYF. The CDR3 nucleotides read TGTGCCAGCAGCTCTGGGGGACCGAGGGGCAAAAACATTCAGTACTTC. The full variable domain, with the rest looked up from reference TRBV7-2 and TRBJ2-4, is GAGVSQSPSNKVTEKGKDVELRCDPISGHTALYWYRQSLGQGLEFLIYFQGNSAPDKSGLPSDRFSAERTGGSVSTLTIQRTQQEDSAVYLCASSSGGPRGKNIQYFGAGTRLSVL.

This chain connects TRBV7-6 to TRBJ2-2; unclear D gene. V dropped 3 bases and J dropped 7 bases, with 6 bases sitting between them. The CDR3 consists of 12 residues. Germline V gene lookup returns CDR1 SGHVS and CDR2 FNYEAQ. The CDR3: CASSFIGGELFF. CDR3 sequence (DNA): TGTGCCAGCAGCTTTATTGGCGGGGAGCTGTTTTTT.

The CDR3 coding sequence is TGTGCCAGTAGTATACTAGACAGGGCTAGACAGCCCCAGCATTTT. The encoded protein is CASSILDRARQPQHF. The V gene is TRBV19, the J gene TRBJ1-5, with 7 bases matching TRBD1. The trim removed 2 bases at V and 7 bases at J, leaving 8 bases unmatched. This CDR3 is built from 15 residues. Germline CDR1 LNHDA, CDR2 SQIVND (reference sequence).

This rearrangement joins TRBV11-2 to TRBJ2-7; D gene uncertain. The germline gives CDR1 SGHAT, CDR2 FQNNGV. The CDR3 contains 12 residues. The germline V and J ends were trimmed by 4 bases and 0 bases, with 4 bases remaining between them. Here the CDR3 DNA reads TGTGCCAGCAGCTATCTCTCCTACGAGCAGTACTTC. It is translated as CASSYLSYEQYF.

The V and J genes are TRBV2 and TRBJ2-4; D may be TRBD1 (6 bases). V lost 1 base and J lost 3, with 10 bases in between. The germline gives CDR1 SNHLY, CDR2 FYNNEI. The CDR3 consists of 15 residues. The CDR3 nucleotides are TGTGCCAGCAGTGAAGAAGGGGGTGTCAAAAACATTCAGTACTTC. It is translated as CASSEEGGVKNIQYF.

The chain recombines TRBV2 with TRBJ2-1, with D possibly matching TRBD1 (6 bases). Germline CDR1 is SNHLY and CDR2 is FYNNEI. CDR3 length: 13 residues. The germline V and J ends were trimmed by 10 bases and 7 bases, with 17 bases remaining between them. CDR3 sequence: CANSIQGMNEQFF. CDR3 bases: TGTGCCAATTCGATACAGGGAATGAATGAGCAGTTCTTC.

The CDR3 sequence: CASSEGQGEQPQHF. Written as DNA, the CDR3 is TGTGCCAGCAGTGAGGGACAGGGGGAGCAGCCCCAGCATTTT. The rearrangement links TRBV2 to TRBJ1-5, with TRBD1 identical over 11 bases. The junction had 2 bases not matched to a gene; V was cut back by 3 bases and J by 7 bases. The CDR3 contains 14 residues. Germline V gene data show CDR1 as SNHLY and CDR2 as FYNNEI.

The V and J genes are TRBV6-5 and TRBJ1-1; no clear D. Germline V CDR1 and CDR2: MNHEY, SVGAGI. Trimming stripped 7 bases from V and 1 base from J, with 10 bases between. This CDR3 comprises 13 residues. The CDR3 loop is CASNRGPNTEAFF. In DNA, the CDR3 is TGTGCCAGCAATCGTGGCCCGAACACTGAAGCTTTCTTT.

This clone was seen only a few times. This chain links TRBV5-4 with TRBJ2-4, with D perhaps matching TRBD1 or TRBD2 (5 bases each). The CDR3 extends over 14 amino acids. Germline CDR1 is SGHNT and CDR2 is YYREEE (reference sequence). V lost 5 bases and J 5 bases, leaving 14 bases between the germline ends. The CDR3, as DNA: TGTGCCAGCAGGCCTTCTCGGGGCCAAAACATTCAGTACTTC. Its protein product is CASRPSRGQNIQYF.

The V call is TRBV29-1, the J call TRBJ2-7; tentatively, D is TRBD1 or TRBD2 (5 bases each). CDR1 is SQVTM and CDR2 is ANQGSEA in the germline V gene. V dropped 4 bases and J dropped 0 bases, with 10 bases sitting between them. There are 13 residues in the CDR3. The CDR3 region has the DNA TGCAGCGTTGGGATAGGGACCTCCTACGAGCAGTACTTC. As protein: CSVGIGTSYEQYF.